This TCR beta chain was sequenced in a study of identical twins. Study-level results: With monozygotic twins, out-of-frame TCR alpha sharing exceeded what models estimated. Donors were not followed over many years; analysis was cross-sectional.

Trimming removed 8 bases from V and 7 bases from J, with 9 bases in between. Germline V gene data show CDR1 as MNHNY and CDR2 as SVGAGI (reference sequence). The CDR3 consists of 12 residues. Template switching (which added a universal primer site) was used, and cDNA carried unique molecular identifiers. TCRdb ran MiXCR on the 5' RACE reads and lists one entry per CDR3 protein. The table includes about 790,000 distinct CDR3 sequences, 15% to 20% detected once. This clonotype turned up a few times. Its antigen is as yet unknown. The sample was also reused in another study, on T cells expressing NK-cell markers. That work adds: A few donors showed these clonotypes also leading the CD3+CD56-NKG2C+ fraction.

This sequence was found in a woman under 30 in good health. The sequencing sample was made of PBMCs. The rearrangement joins TRBV6-6 to TRBJ1-6; weak D call: TRBD1 (6 bases). The CDR3 coding sequence is TGTGCCAGCCGGGGGGCCAATTCACCCCTCCACTTT. This translates into CASRGANSPLHF.